The 21 T cell receptor beta chains given below trace back to one sample, sequenced in a study of T cells after yellow fever vaccination. TCRdb reprocessed the 5' RACE reads with MiXCR, giving one entry per CDR3 protein. The sample yields 150,000 to 200,000 distinct CDR3 sequences, 6.2% seen once. Material: CD4+ T cells sorted from PBMCs, obtained on the day of the first yellow fever vaccination. The receptors were sampled from a man aged 18 to 30 who received the YFV17D yellow fever vaccine.

This chain connects TRBV9 to TRBJ2-1, with D possibly being TRBD2 (7 bases). This CDR3 is 15 amino acids long. The V and J ends lost 6 bases and 0 bases respectively, with 13 bases between them. Germline V gene sequence: CDR1 SGDLS, CDR2 YYNGEE. CDR3 DNA: TGTGCCAGCACCCAAGGGGGGGGCTCCTACAATGAGCAGTTCTTC. This gives the protein CASTQGGGSYNEQFF.

This clonotype appeared a few times. The chain carries TRBV20-1 and TRBJ1-1; unclear D gene. Per the germline V gene, CDR1 is DFQATT and CDR2 is SNEGSKA (reference sequence). The CDR3 totals 10 residues. The CDR3 loop reads CRAENTEAFF. The DNA of the CDR3 is TGCAGGGCAGAGAACACTGAAGCTTTCTTT.

This clonotype was found a few times. The chain has TRBV10-3 and TRBJ2-5, with 11 positions matching TRBD2. The CDR3 consists of 15 residues. Germline CDR1 ENHRY, CDR2 SYGVKD. The junction had 5 bases not matched to a gene; V was cut back by 6 bases and J by 2 bases. Here the CDR3 DNA reads TGTGCCATCAGCCTGACTAGCGGGGTACAAGAGACCCAGTACTTC. Its translation: CAISLTSGVQETQYF.

The gene calls are TRBV7-7 and TRBJ2-3, with 11 bases matching TRBD2. This CDR3 has 17 residues. The J segment lost 2 bases and the V segment lost 7 bases, leaving 11 bases of the junction unmatched. Germline V gene sequence: CDR1 SSHAT, CDR2 FNYEAQ (reference sequence). The CDR3 DNA is TGTGCCAGCACCATCTTCCGACTAGCGGGATCCACAGATACGCAGTATTTT. Translating gives CASTIFRLAGSTDTQYF.

This clonotype has a count of ten or more. The chain combines TRBV7-8 with TRBJ1-3; a weak D match, TRBD1 (6 bases). The ends were cut back, 1 base at V and 4 bases at J, with 11 bases in the middle. Germline values: CDR1 SGHVS, CDR2 FQNEAQ. The CDR3 has 15 residues. The CDR3 nucleotides are TGTGCCAGCAGCTTAGACGCAGGGGCGGGAAACACCATATATTTT. Its translation is CASSLDAGAGNTIYF.

This clonotype was seen a handful of times. Germline is not matched at one junction end, which may reflect a read error. The chain uses TRBV27 and TRBJ2-6; TRBD1 might be the D (6 bases). The CDR3 is 16 amino acids. Germline assignment: CDR1 MNHEY and CDR2 SMNVEV (reference sequence). The CDR3 here is CTSSPKYRAGANVLTF. The CDR3 DNA follows: TGCACCAGCAGTCCCAAATACAGGGCTGGGGCCAACGTCCTGACTTTC.

The rearrangement uses TRBV11-3 and TRBJ2-2; 8 bases line up with TRBD1. Germline lookup yields CDR1 SGHNT and CDR2 YENEEA. The CDR3 is 15 residues long. V dropped 5 bases and J dropped 4; count of bases not matched to a gene: 6. CDR3: CASSPRTGSTGELFF. CDR3 nucleotides: TGTGCCAGCAGCCCCCGGACAGGGAGCACCGGGGAGCTGTTTTTT. Full variable domain (remainder filled in from reference TRBV11-3 and TRBJ2-2): EAGVVQSPRYKIIEKKQPVAFWCNPISGHNTLYWYLQNLGQGPELLIRYENEEAVDDSQLPKDRFSAERLKGVDSTLKIQPAELGDSAVYLCASSPRTGSTGELFFGEGSRLTVL.

This clonotype was seen only a few times. The genes are TRBV9 and TRBJ2-1; tentatively, D is TRBD2 (5 bases). The length of the CDR3 is 11 residues. The V end was cut by 0 bases, the J end by 10 bases, with 5 bases between. Germline values: CDR1 SGDLS, CDR2 YYNGEE. The CDR3 nucleotides read TGTGCCAGCAGCGTAGGCGGGGAGCAGTTCTTC. This translates into CASSVGGEQFF.

This clonotype occurred a few times. The V call is TRBV2, the J call TRBJ1-6; TRBD1 matches 8 bases. Germline lookup yields CDR1 SNHLY and CDR2 FYNNEI. This CDR3 has 14 amino acids. Trimming at V came to 7 bases and at J to 10 bases, leaving 9 bases not matched to a gene. The CDR3: CASTIPGQASPLHF. CDR3 DNA: TGTGCCAGCACCATACCGGGACAGGCATCACCCCTCCACTTT. The full variable domain, its missing parts supplied by reference TRBV2 and TRBJ1-6, is EPEVTQTPSHQVTQMGQEVILRCVPISNHLYFYWYRQILGQKVEFLVSFYNNEISEKSEIFDDQFSVERPDGSNFTLKIRSTKLEDSAMYFCASTIPGQASPLHFGNGTRLTVT.

The chain is built from TRBV6-1 and TRBJ1-6; D not resolved. Germline V CDR1 and CDR2: MNHNS, SASEGT. The CDR3 length is 16 residues. The V end was cut by 6 bases, the J end by 0 bases, with 12 bases between. The CDR3 coding sequence is TGTGCCAGCAGACGCCTTACGAGCTCCTATAATTCACCCCTCCACTTT. It translates to CASRRLTSSYNSPLHF.

This clonotype has ten or more counts. The V call is TRBV5-1, the J call TRBJ2-5, with TRBD1 matching 8 bases. Germline values: CDR1 SGHRS, CDR2 YFSETQ. The junction had 8 bases not matched to a gene; V was cut back by 4 bases and J by 0 bases. The CDR3 contains 16 residues. The CDR3, as DNA: TGCGCCAGCAGCCCGGGACAGGTGAAAAACCAAGAGACCCAGTACTTC. It translates to CASSPGQVKNQETQYF. Using reference TRBV5-1 and TRBJ2-5 for the parts outside the CDR3, the full variable domain is KAGVTQTPRYLIKTRGQQVTLSCSPISGHRSVSWYQQTPGQGLQFLFEYFSETQRNKGNFPGRFSGRQFSNSRSEMNVSTLELGDSALYLCASSPGQVKNQETQYFGPGTRLLVL.

The chain employs TRBV5-1 and TRBJ2-6, with 10 bases aligning to TRBD1. With V trimmed by 2 bases and J by 4 bases, 3 bases remained unmatched. Germline V CDR1 and CDR2: SGHRS, YFSETQ. CDR3 size: 16 residues. In DNA, the CDR3 is TGCGCCAGCAGCTTTGGGACAGGGGCAGGGGCCAACGTCCTGACTTTC. Protein: CASSFGTGAGANVLTF.

A few counts support this clonotype. The chain joins TRBV18 to TRBJ2-7; D ambiguous. This CDR3 is built from 15 residues. Germline V gene data show CDR1 as KGHSH and CDR2 as LQKENI. V lost 4 bases and J 0 bases, leaving 13 bases between the germline ends. The CDR3 DNA follows: TGTGCCAGCTCACGGGCCAGTGCCGTCTCCTACGAGCAGTACTTC. Translating it yields CASSRASAVSYEQYF.

There are many counts of this clonotype. This sequence joins TRBV7-2 and TRBJ1-2, with D possibly matching TRBD1 (5 bases). Germline V CDR1 and CDR2: SGHTA, FQGNSA. The CDR3 is made up of 14 amino acids. V was cut by 0 bases and J by 7 bases, with 12 bases left in between. Written as DNA, the CDR3 is TGTGCCAGCAGCTTAGCCGGCGGGGGGAGTGGCTACACCTTC. Translating it yields CASSLAGGGSGYTF. The entire variable domain, with the rest obtained from reference TRBV7-2 and TRBJ1-2, is as follows: GAGVSQSPSNKVTEKGKDVELRCDPISGHTALYWYRQSLGQGLEFLIYFQGNSAPDKSGLPSDRFSAERTGGSVSTLTIQRTQQEDSAVYLCASSLAGGGSGYTFGSGTRLTVV.

This clonotype was observed at least ten times. This chain uses TRBV5-1 with TRBJ2-1; D gene uncertain. The CDR3 has 16 amino acids. Trimming shortened V by 0 bases and J by 0 bases, and 10 bases separated the two germline ends. Germline V gene sequence: CDR1 SGHRS, CDR2 YFSETQ. CDR3 sequence reads: CASSLEVLSSYNEQFF. CDR3 bases: TGCGCCAGCAGCTTGGAAGTGTTAAGCTCCTACAATGAGCAGTTCTTC. Variable domain in full (rest from reference TRBV5-1 and TRBJ2-1): KAGVTQTPRYLIKTRGQQVTLSCSPISGHRSVSWYQQTPGQGLQFLFEYFSETQRNKGNFPGRFSGRQFSNSRSEMNVSTLELGDSALYLCASSLEVLSSYNEQFFGPGTRLTVL.

V usage is TRBV5-6 and J usage is TRBJ2-7; D is possibly TRBD1 (5 bases). CDR3 size: 14 residues. Trimming left V 5 bases short and J 0 bases short, with 12 bases between. Germline V gene lookup returns CDR1 SGHDT and CDR2 YYEEEE. Written as DNA, the CDR3 is TGTGCCAGCAGTAGGCAGGGAAGCTCCTACGAGCAGTACGTC. Its protein product is CASSRQGSSYEQYV.

This clonotype was recorded a few times. V gene TRBV25-1 combines with J gene TRBJ2-7; D is undetermined. Germline CDR1 reads MGHDK; CDR2 reads SYGVNS. The CDR3 is 10 amino acids. Deletions cut 10 bases from V and 9 bases from J, with 13 bases between. Written as DNA, the CDR3 is TGTGCCAAAAAGTCTCACTGGCAGTACGTC. It is translated as CAKKSHWQYV.

This clonotype was seen repeatedly, ten times or more. This chain links TRBV6-1 with TRBJ2-2; tentatively, D is TRBD1 (5 bases). The CDR3 runs to 14 residues. Germline loops: CDR1 MNHNS, CDR2 SASEGT. Deletions cut 10 bases from V and 0 bases from J, with 12 bases between. The CDR3, as DNA: TGTGCCATCCGCAGGGCGACGAACACCGGGGAGCTGTTTTTT. This translates into CAIRRATNTGELFF.

This chain links TRBV20-1 with TRBJ2-5, with D perhaps matching TRBD1 (5 bases). V was cut by 6 bases and J by 5 bases, with 19 bases left in between. CDR1 DFQATT and CDR2 SNEGSKA come from the germline V gene (reference sequence). The CDR3 spans 14 residues. For the CDR3, the DNA is TGCAGTGCCCTGAGTTCAGGGCGTGGGGAGACCCAGTACTTC. It codes for CSALSSGRGETQYF.

This clonotype was counted ten times or more. CDR3 amino acids: CASSPGTGLTRYTF. The CDR3 nucleotides read TGTGCCAGCAGCCCCGGGACAGGGTTAACCCGCTACACCTTC. This rearrangement joins TRBV7-2 to TRBJ1-2; 9 bases map to TRBD1. The CDR3 is made up of 14 amino acids. Unmatched junction bases numbered 10, after V lost 5 bases and J lost 9 bases. Germline V gene sequence: CDR1 SGHTA, CDR2 FQGNSA.

The chain uses TRBV30 and TRBJ2-5, with a tentative D call TRBD1 (6 bases). With 5 bases removed from V and 4 bases from J, the gap between germline ends came to 11 bases. Per germline, CDR1 GTSNPN and CDR2 SVGIG (reference sequence). The CDR3 has 12 residues. CDR3 protein: CAWLQGSETQYF. In DNA, the CDR3 is TGTGCCTGGCTACAGGGTTCAGAGACCCAGTACTTC.